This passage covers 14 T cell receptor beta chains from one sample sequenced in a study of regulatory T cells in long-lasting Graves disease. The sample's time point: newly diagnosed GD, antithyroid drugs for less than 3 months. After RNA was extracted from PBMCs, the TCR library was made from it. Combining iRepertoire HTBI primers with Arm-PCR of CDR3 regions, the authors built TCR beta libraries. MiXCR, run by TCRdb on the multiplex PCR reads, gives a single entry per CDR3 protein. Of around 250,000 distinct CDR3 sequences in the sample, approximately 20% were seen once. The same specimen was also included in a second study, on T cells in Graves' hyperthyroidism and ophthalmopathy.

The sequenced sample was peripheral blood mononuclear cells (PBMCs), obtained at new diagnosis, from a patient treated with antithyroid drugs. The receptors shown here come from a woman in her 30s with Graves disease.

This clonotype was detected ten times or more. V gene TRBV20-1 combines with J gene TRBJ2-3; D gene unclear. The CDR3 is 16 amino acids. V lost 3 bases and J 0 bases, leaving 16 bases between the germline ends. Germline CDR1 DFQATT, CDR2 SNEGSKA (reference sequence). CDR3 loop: CSARATDWKSTDTQYF. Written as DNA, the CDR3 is TGCAGTGCTAGGGCTACTGACTGGAAGAGCACAGATACGCAGTATTTT.

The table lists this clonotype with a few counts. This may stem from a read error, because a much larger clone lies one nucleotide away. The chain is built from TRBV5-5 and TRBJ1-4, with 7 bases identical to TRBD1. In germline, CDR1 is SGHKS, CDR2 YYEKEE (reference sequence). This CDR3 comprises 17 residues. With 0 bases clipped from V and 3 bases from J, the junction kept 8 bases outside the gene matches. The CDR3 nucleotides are TGTGCCAGCAGCTTGGCCGGGACAGAGATAGCTAATGAAAAACTGTTTTTT. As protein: CASSLAGTEIANEKLFF.

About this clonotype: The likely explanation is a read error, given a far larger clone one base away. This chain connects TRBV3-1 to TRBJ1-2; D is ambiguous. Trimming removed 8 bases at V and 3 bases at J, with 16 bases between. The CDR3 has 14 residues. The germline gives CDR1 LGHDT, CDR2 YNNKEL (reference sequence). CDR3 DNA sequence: TGTGCCAGCCCTCCTACAGAGAGTGACTATGGCTACACCTTC. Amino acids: CASPPTESDYGYTF.

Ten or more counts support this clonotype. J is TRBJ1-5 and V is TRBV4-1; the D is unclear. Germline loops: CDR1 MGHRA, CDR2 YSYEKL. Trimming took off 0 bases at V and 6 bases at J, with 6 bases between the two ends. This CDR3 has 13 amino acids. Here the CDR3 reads CASSQDPSQPQHF. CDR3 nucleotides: TGCGCCAGCAGCCAAGACCCCTCTCAGCCCCAGCATTTT.

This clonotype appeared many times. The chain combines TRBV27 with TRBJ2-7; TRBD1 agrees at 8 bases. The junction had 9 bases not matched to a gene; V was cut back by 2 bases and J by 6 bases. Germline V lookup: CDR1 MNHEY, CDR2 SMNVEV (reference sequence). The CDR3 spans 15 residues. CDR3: CASSLGLGQGAEQYF. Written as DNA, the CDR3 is TGTGCCAGCAGTTTAGGGCTCGGGCAGGGGGCCGAGCAGTACTTC.

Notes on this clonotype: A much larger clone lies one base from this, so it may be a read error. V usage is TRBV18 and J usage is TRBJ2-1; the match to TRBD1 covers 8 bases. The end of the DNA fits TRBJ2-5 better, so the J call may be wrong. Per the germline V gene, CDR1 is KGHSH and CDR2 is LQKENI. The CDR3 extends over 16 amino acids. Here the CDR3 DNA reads TGTGCCAGCTCGTGGCGGGCAGGGGGCTTTCAAGAGACCCAGTACTTC. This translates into CASSWRAGGFQETQYF.

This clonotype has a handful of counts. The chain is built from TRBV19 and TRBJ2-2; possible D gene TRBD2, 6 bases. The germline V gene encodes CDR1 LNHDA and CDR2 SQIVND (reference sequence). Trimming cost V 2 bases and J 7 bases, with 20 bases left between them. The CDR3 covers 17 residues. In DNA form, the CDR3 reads TGTGCCAGTAGTATACGCGCCTGGGGAGCGGGTCACGGGGAGCTGTTTTTT. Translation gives CASSIRAWGAGHGELFF.

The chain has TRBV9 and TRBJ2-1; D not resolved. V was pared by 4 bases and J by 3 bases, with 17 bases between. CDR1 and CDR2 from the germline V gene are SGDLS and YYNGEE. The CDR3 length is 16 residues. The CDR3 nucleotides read TGTGCCAGCAGCCCCCGGGCCTCTGAATACTACAATGAGCAGTTCTTC. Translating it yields CASSPRASEYYNEQFF.

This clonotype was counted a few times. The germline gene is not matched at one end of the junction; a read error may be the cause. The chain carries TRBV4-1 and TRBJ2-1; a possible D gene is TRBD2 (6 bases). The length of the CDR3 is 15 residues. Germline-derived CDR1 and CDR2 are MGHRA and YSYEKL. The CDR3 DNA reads TGCGCCAGCGGCCAATTCGCGGGGTTCTACAATGAGCAGTTCTTC. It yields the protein CASGQFAGFYNEQFF.

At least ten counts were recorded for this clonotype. The CDR3 sequence: CASSSDGTAPNYGYTF. The DNA for the CDR3 is TGCGCCAGCAGCTCTGATGGGACAGCTCCTAACTATGGCTACACCTTC. The rearrangement links TRBV5-1 to TRBJ1-2, with 7 bases fitting TRBD1. J was trimmed by 0 bases and V by 3 bases; bases with no gene match: 8. The CDR3 contains 16 residues. Germline CDR1 and CDR2: SGHRS and YFSETQ.

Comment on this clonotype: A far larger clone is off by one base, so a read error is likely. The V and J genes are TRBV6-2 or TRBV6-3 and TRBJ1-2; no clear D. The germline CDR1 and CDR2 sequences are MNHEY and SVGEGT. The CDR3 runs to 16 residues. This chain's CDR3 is CAISEVWKAPRGGYTF. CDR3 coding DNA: TGTGCCATCAGTGAGGTGTGGAAGGCTCCCCGCGGGGGCTACACCTTC.

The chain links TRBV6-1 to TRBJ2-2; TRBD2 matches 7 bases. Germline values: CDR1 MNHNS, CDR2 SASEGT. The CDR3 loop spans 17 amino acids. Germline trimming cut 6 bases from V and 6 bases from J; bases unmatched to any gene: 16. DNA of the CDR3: TGTGCCAGCAGCGATTACTTCGGGGGGATGGATTCCGGGGAGCTGTTTTTT. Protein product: CASSDYFGGMDSGELFF.

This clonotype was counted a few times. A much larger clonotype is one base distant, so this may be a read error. CDR3 loop: CATNAEGYWSTDTQYF. CDR3 nucleotide sequence: TGTGCCACCAACGCAGAAGGGTATTGGAGCACAGATACGCAGTATTTT. The chain carries TRBV15 and TRBJ2-3, with D unclear. V lost 7 bases and J lost 0, with 17 bases in between. This CDR3 comprises 16 residues. Germline values: CDR1 LNHNV, CDR2 YYDKDF (reference sequence).

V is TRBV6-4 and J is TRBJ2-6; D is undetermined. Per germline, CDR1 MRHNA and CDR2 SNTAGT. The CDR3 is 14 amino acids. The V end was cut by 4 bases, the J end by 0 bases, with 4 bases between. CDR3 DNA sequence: TGTGCCAGCAGTGTGGTCTCTGGGGCCAACGTCCTGACTTTC. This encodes CASSVVSGANVLTF.